These 28 T cell receptor beta chains were all obtained from the same sample, sequenced in a study of T cell repertoires in cytomegalovirus infection. Antigen specificity for these receptors is unknown. A single record per CDR3 protein comes from TCRdb applying MiXCR to the reads. The sample has roughly 920,000 distinct CDR3 sequences, 31% seen once. Sequences were derived from cultured CD8+ T cells from PBMCs, sampled from culture after CMV antigen stimulation. The receptors were sampled from a human donor in good health (CMV status not recorded). Some clones in this sample may be carry-over from other donors' samples.

The J gene is TRBJ1-2, the V gene TRBV7-6, with D unclear. There are 14 residues in the CDR3. Germline CDR1 and CDR2: SGHVS and FNYEAQ. Trimming took 4 bases from V and 2 from J, leaving 11 bases between them. This CDR3 is CASSSAVGNYGYTF. CDR3 nucleotides: TGTGCCAGCAGCTCCGCGGTGGGGAACTATGGCTACACCTTC.

This chain connects TRBV6-1 to TRBJ2-1, with D unresolved. Germline CDR1 is MNHNS and CDR2 is SASEGT. The CDR3 has 14 residues. The V gene lost 2 bases and the J gene lost 2 bases, with 7 bases spanning the gap. CDR3 nucleotides: TGTGCCAGCAGTGAATTGGGGACCTACAATGAGCAGTTCTTC. Residues: CASSELGTYNEQFF.

The rearrangement uses TRBV9 and TRBJ1-2; unclear D gene. The germline V and J ends were trimmed by 0 bases and 0 bases, with 9 bases remaining between them. The CDR3 loop spans 15 amino acids. Germline V lookup: CDR1 SGDLS, CDR2 YYNGEE. The CDR3 coding sequence is TGTGCCAGCAGCGTAGATCCAGGCGCTAACTATGGCTACACCTTC. This sequence encodes CASSVDPGANYGYTF.

This clonotype was seen only once. A clone one base away is much larger, so this may be a read error. The chain uses TRBV15 and TRBJ2-7; a weak D match, TRBD2 (5 bases). This CDR3 is built from 12 residues. Between the trimmed V and J ends, which lost 5 bases and 2 bases, there was a span of 7 bases. Germline CDR1 reads LNHNV; CDR2 reads YYDKDF (reference sequence). The CDR3 here is CATSPGTYEQYV. The CDR3 DNA sequence: TGTGCCACCAGCCCGGGAACCTACGAGCAGTACGTC.

The chain has TRBV20-1 and TRBJ2-1; 8 bases line up with TRBD2. CDR3 length: 16 residues. V trimming: 6 bases; J trimming: 1 base; junction bases outside the gene matches: 11. Germline V gives CDR1 DFQATT, CDR2 SNEGSKA (reference sequence). In DNA, the CDR3 is TGCAGTGCCCCGGGACTAGAGGTTGGGTCCTACAATGAGCAGTTCTTC. It specifies CSAPGLEVGSYNEQFF.

The chain carries TRBV4-3 and TRBJ2-5; perhaps TRBD2 as D (5 bases). Trimming cost V 1 base and J 4 bases, with 10 bases left between them. CDR3 length: 14 amino acids. The germline V gene encodes CDR1 LGHNA and CDR2 YSLEER. CDR3 bases: TGCGCCAGCAGCCAAGGGGTTGGGAGAGAGACCCAGTACTTC. Encoded protein: CASSQGVGRETQYF.

With respect to this clonotype: This may come from a read error, since a much larger clone is one base off. This sequence joins TRBV7-6 and TRBJ2-3, with 10 bases identical to TRBD1. CDR3 length: 15 amino acids. Germline CDR1 is SGHVS and CDR2 is FNYEAQ. The CDR3 spells CVSTVTGGYGDTQYF. The CDR3 DNA reads TGTGTCAGCACCGTGACAGGGGGCTATGGGGATACGCAGTATTTT.

This chain connects TRBV5-4 to TRBJ1-4, with a weak D call TRBD1 (5 bases). This CDR3 contains 16 residues. V dropped 2 bases and J dropped 8 bases, with 19 bases sitting between them. From germline, CDR1 is SGHNT and CDR2 YYREEE (reference sequence). CDR3 in amino acids: CASSFGRGRIREKLFF. In nucleotides, the CDR3 is TGTGCCAGCAGCTTTGGGAGGGGCCGCATCCGAGAAAAACTGTTTTTT. The variable domain in full, with the rest retrieved from reference TRBV5-4 and TRBJ1-4, is ETGVTQSPTHLIKTRGQQVTLRCSSQSGHNTVSWYQQALGQGPQFIFQYYREEENGRGNFPPRFSGLQFPNYSSELNVNALELDDSALYLCASSFGRGRIREKLFFGSGTQLSVL.

This clonotype was picked up a small number of times. The rearrangement uses TRBV12-3 or TRBV12-4 and TRBJ2-1, with 9 bases matching TRBD1. Trimming removed 6 bases from V and 3 bases from J; junction bases left unmatched: 9. The CDR3 covers 16 residues. CDR3 amino acids: CASRHSGTGNYNEQFF. The DNA of the CDR3 is TGTGCCAGCAGGCACTCCGGGACAGGGAACTACAATGAGCAGTTCTTC.

Ten or more counts support this clonotype. This chain joins TRBV7-2 and TRBJ1-1; D gene unclear. There are 15 residues in the CDR3. The germline gives CDR1 SGHTA, CDR2 FQGNSA. V was trimmed by 1 base and J by 3 bases, leaving 12 bases between them. The CDR3 nucleotides read TGTGCCAGCAGCTTAGGGGAGTTCCCAGACACTGAAGCTTTCTTT. It translates to CASSLGEFPDTEAFF.

The J gene is TRBJ1-2, the V gene TRBV7-3; possible D gene TRBD1, 5 bases. The CDR3 is 16 residues long. Germline V gives CDR1 SGHTA, CDR2 FQGTGA. V was shortened by 1 base and J by 4 bases, with 16 bases between the two germline ends. The CDR3 protein is CASSLIEGFITYGYTF. The CDR3 bases are TGTGCCAGCAGCTTAATTGAGGGGTTCATTACCTATGGCTACACCTTC.

In its sample, this clonotype was seen many times. The V call is TRBV19, the J call TRBJ2-1, with 7 bases aligning to TRBD1. With V trimmed by 1 base and J by 2 bases, 5 bases remained unmatched. Germline V gene sequence: CDR1 LNHDA, CDR2 SQIVND (reference sequence). The length of the CDR3 is 16 residues. CDR3 sequence reads: CASSIVRDSAYNEQFF. For the CDR3, the DNA is TGTGCCAGTAGTATAGTAAGGGACAGCGCCTACAATGAGCAGTTCTTC. Together with reference TRBV19 and TRBJ2-1, the CDR3 gives the full variable domain: DGGITQSPKYLFRKEGQNVTLSCEQNLNHDAMYWYRQDPGQGLRLIYYSQIVNDFQKGDIAEGYSVSREKKESFPLTVTSAQKNPTAFYLCASSIVRDSAYNEQFFGPGTRLTVL.

Points on this clonotype: A read error may explain this, as a much larger clone is one base away. The chain joins TRBV12-3 or TRBV12-4 to TRBJ2-7, with D maybe TRBD1 (6 bases). The CDR3 has 17 amino acids. CDR3: CASGFTPFVQGPYEQYF. In nucleotides, the CDR3 is TGTGCCAGCGGTTTCACCCCCTTTGTTCAGGGGCCCTACGAGCAGTACTTC.

The gene calls are TRBV20-1 and TRBJ2-3; the match to TRBD2 covers 7 bases. The CDR3 extends over 13 amino acids. The junction had 5 bases not matched to a gene; V was cut back by 4 bases and J by 4 bases. CDR1 and CDR2 from the germline V gene are DFQATT and SNEGSKA (reference sequence). This chain's CDR3 is CSATGLVADTQYF. CDR3 coding DNA: TGCAGTGCTACCGGACTAGTTGCAGATACGCAGTATTTT.

The chain is built from TRBV19 and TRBJ1-1, with TRBD1 identical over 8 bases. The junction had 2 bases not matched to a gene; V was cut back by 5 bases and J by 3 bases. This CDR3 is 13 amino acids long. CDR1 is LNHDA, CDR2 SQIVND, per germline (reference sequence). CDR3 sequence (DNA): TGTGCCAGTAGTGTACAGGGGGACACTGAAGCTTTCTTT. This translates into CASSVQGDTEAFF.

This clonotype was counted many times. The chain employs TRBV7-2 and TRBJ2-7; no clear D. CDR3 length: 12 residues. The ends were cut back, 1 base at V and 7 bases at J, with 8 bases in the middle. CDR1 and CDR2 from the germline V gene are SGHTA and FQGNSA. The CDR3 region is CASSLGVREQYF. The CDR3 region has the DNA TGTGCCAGCAGCTTAGGTGTTAGGGAGCAGTACTTC.

This clonotype appeared many times. This sequence joins TRBV7-2 and TRBJ1-5; no clear D. The V end lost 5 bases, the J end lost 2 bases, and 10 bases lay between the germline ends. The germline gives CDR1 SGHTA, CDR2 FQGNSA. The CDR3 has 14 amino acids. CDR3 sequence reads: CASSPLWGNQPQHF. The CDR3 DNA sequence: TGTGCCAGCAGCCCCCTGTGGGGCAATCAGCCCCAGCATTTT.

The sample holds a few counts of this clonotype. This chain links TRBV2 with TRBJ2-2; 7 bases fit TRBD2. This CDR3 region has 12 residues. Trimming at V came to 7 bases and at J to 14 bases, leaving 10 bases not matched to a gene. Looked up from germline, CDR1 is SNHLY and CDR2 is FYNNEI. CDR3 DNA sequence: TGTGCCAGCATGAGCGGGGTTGGGAAACTGTTTTTT. It specifies CASMSGVGKLFF.

Many counts were recorded for this clonotype. The V call is TRBV7-9, the J call TRBJ1-6, with TRBD1 as a possible D gene (5 bases). Germline CDR1 SEHNR, CDR2 FQNEAQ (reference sequence). The CDR3 totals 15 residues. V was shortened by 4 bases and J by 6 bases, with 13 bases between the two germline ends. The CDR3 DNA follows: TGTGCCAGCAGCTCACAAGACAGCAGTAATTCACCCCTCCACTTT. The encoded protein is CASSSQDSSNSPLHF.

This clonotype appeared many times. The V call is TRBV7-9, the J call TRBJ2-1, with D uncertain. The ends were cut back, 1 base at V and 2 bases at J, with 9 bases in the middle. The germline CDR1 and CDR2 sequences are SEHNR and FQNEAQ (reference sequence). This CDR3 contains 15 residues. CDR3 residues: CASSLVVGPYNEQFF. The CDR3 DNA sequence: TGTGCCAGCAGCTTAGTGGTCGGCCCCTACAATGAGCAGTTCTTC. The variable domain in full, with the rest retrieved from reference TRBV7-9 and TRBJ2-1, is DTGVSQNPRHKITKRGQNVTFRCDPISEHNRLYWYRQTLGQGPEFLTYFQNEAQLEKSRLLSDRFSAERPKGSFSTLEIQRTEQGDSAMYLCASSLVVGPYNEQFFGPGTRLTVL.

The rearrangement links TRBV27 to TRBJ1-4; the D is unclear. CDR1 is MNHEY, CDR2 SMNVEV, per germline (reference sequence). The V and J ends lost 6 bases and 0 bases respectively, with 11 bases between them. The CDR3 is 15 residues long. As DNA, the CDR3 is TGTGCCAGCAGGGCACACATATCAACTAATGAAAAACTGTTTTTT. Its translation is CASRAHISTNEKLFF.

The sample holds a few counts of this clonotype. The chain has TRBV6-1 and TRBJ2-7, with D maybe TRBD1 (6 bases). The CDR3 length is 17 residues. Trimming removed 5 bases from V and 4 bases from J, with 24 bases in between. Germline lookup yields CDR1 MNHNS and CDR2 SASEGT. CDR3 DNA: TGTGCCAGCAGTCCTGTTAACCAGGGGCCCCTACTATACGAGCAGTACGTC. Translating it yields CASSPVNQGPLLYEQYV.

This clonotype was seen repeatedly, ten times or more. The gene calls are TRBV7-9 and TRBJ2-1, with TRBD1 identical over 7 bases. The CDR3 has 14 residues. Trimming cost V 2 bases and J 6 bases; bases outside gene matches: 4. The germline gives CDR1 SEHNR, CDR2 FQNEAQ (reference sequence). The CDR3 DNA reads as TGTGCCAGCAGCTTAAGGGGGCCTTCCAATGAGCAGTTCTTC. Residues: CASSLRGPSNEQFF. The whole variable domain, filled in from reference TRBV7-9 and TRBJ2-1, reads DTGVSQNPRHKITKRGQNVTFRCDPISEHNRLYWYRQTLGQGPEFLTYFQNEAQLEKSRLLSDRFSAERPKGSFSTLEIQRTEQGDSAMYLCASSLRGPSNEQFFGPGTRLTVL.

CDR3 nucleotides: TGTGCCAGCAGTCGCGGGTATTTAGGCAATCAGCCCCAGCATTTT. This sequence encodes CASSRGYLGNQPQHF. This chain links TRBV3-1 with TRBJ1-5, with no clear D. The ends were cut back, 6 bases at V and 2 bases at J, with 14 bases in the middle. The V gene's germline CDR1 is LGHDT and CDR2 YNNKEL (reference sequence). The CDR3 loop spans 15 amino acids.

The V gene is TRBV6-8, the J gene TRBJ2-1; D is perhaps TRBD1 (5 bases). Germline loops: CDR1 MNHGY, CDR2 SAAAGT. CDR3 length: 13 residues. CDR3 DNA: TGTGCTGGGGCGATGAGCTCCTACAATGAGCAGTTCTTC. Its translation: CAGAMSSYNEQFF.

The chain carries TRBV4-1 and TRBJ1-1; the D gene is possibly TRBD1 (6 bases). CDR3 length: 13 residues. V lost 4 bases to trimming and J lost 5 bases, with 11 bases between them. Germline V gives CDR1 MGHRA, CDR2 YSYEKL. Here the CDR3 reads CASSLPQGTEAFF. The CDR3 DNA follows: TGCGCCAGCAGCCTCCCACAGGGAACTGAAGCTTTCTTT.

The chain employs TRBV29-1 and TRBJ1-2; D uncertain. Germline V lookup: CDR1 SQVTM, CDR2 ANQGSEA. V lost 4 bases, J lost 3 bases, and 21 bases lay in between. CDR3 size: 16 residues. CDR3 in DNA: TGCAGCGTTGTGTTCTTTGAGGAACTTCGGGACTATGGCTACACCTTC. Its protein product is CSVVFFEELRDYGYTF.

The sample holds a few counts of this clonotype. The chain links TRBV7-6 to TRBJ1-4, with D tentatively TRBD1 (5 bases). CDR3 length equals 15 residues. Germline loops: CDR1 SGHVS, CDR2 FNYEAQ. The V and J ends lost 1 base and 7 bases respectively, with 13 bases between them. The CDR3 is CASSLGGGFGEKLFF. The CDR3, as DNA: TGTGCCAGCAGCTTAGGTGGGGGATTCGGTGAAAAACTGTTTTTT.